This record looks at one T cell receptor (beta chain) sequence and its context. Its antigen is unknown. This record belongs to a study of T cells after posttransplantation cyclophosphamide. Study-level findings and limits: Later post-transplant blood repertoires were often dominated by donor CD8+ memory clones. TRB overlap between skin or GI tissue T cells and blood was limited. TRB clonality was highly associated with recipient CMV seropositivity and reactivation.

The CDR3 runs 15 residues. Per germline, CDR1 SGDLS and CDR2 YYNGEE. V shed 0 bases and J 5 bases; nucleotides not matched to a gene: 7. Libraries were prepared by immunoSEQ multiplex PCR; TCRdb keeps only in-frame clonotypes and omits some of them. The sample is made up of some 40,000 clones, none counted only once. Source material: PBMCs. This clonotype was obtained from a man younger than 40 in good health and a related stem cell transplant donor. The rearrangement links TRBV9 to TRBJ1-1; 7 nucleotides line up with TRBD1. The CDR3 DNA reads TGTGCCAGCAGCGTAGTGGAAGGGGGCTGGACTGAAGCTTTCTTT. It specifies CASSVVEGGWTEAFF.